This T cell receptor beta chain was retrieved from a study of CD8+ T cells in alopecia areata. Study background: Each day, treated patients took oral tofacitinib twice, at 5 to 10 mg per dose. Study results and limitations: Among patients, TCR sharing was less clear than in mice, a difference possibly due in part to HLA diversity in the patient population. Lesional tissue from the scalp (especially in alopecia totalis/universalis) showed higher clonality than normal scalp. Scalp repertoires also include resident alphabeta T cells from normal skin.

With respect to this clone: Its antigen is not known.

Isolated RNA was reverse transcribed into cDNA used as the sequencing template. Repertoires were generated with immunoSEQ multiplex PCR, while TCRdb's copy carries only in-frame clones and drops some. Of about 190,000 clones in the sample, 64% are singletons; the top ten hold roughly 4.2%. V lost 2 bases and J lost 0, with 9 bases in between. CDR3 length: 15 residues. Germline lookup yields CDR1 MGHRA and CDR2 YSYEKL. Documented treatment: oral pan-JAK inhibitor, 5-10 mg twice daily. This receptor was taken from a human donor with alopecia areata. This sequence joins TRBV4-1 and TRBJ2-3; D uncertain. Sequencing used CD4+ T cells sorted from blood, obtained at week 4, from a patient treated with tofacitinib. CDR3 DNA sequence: TGCGCCAGCAGCCAAACGGGTCTCAGCACAGATACGCAGTATTTT. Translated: CASSQTGLSTDTQYF.